This T cell receptor beta chain stems from a study of blood T cell repertoires in COVID-19. For the study at large: The origin of the acute and convalescent COVID-19 samples was the United States, Italy and Spain. In each case, the material was cDNA or gDNA derived from T cells, B-cell-depleted T cells, or PBMCs.

This CDR3 is built from 18 residues. Trimming took 4 bases from V and 8 from J, leaving 24 bases between them. CDR1 is MGHRA, CDR2 YSYEKL, per germline. The data were produced by immunoSEQ multiplex PCR, yet TCRdb's version contains in-frame clones alone and is incomplete. The sample lists approximately 500,000 clones; roughly nine tenths were seen once. J is TRBJ1-6 and V is TRBV4-1, with D perhaps matching TRBD1 (5 bases). Sample: peripheral blood. This clonotype originated in a woman aged 50 to 60 with COVID-19, enrolled during active disease. CDR3 amino acids: CASSLPRPGRGSYSPLHF. The CDR3 region has the DNA TGCGCCAGCAGCCTCCCCCGGCCAGGAAGGGGTAGCTATTCACCCCTCCACTTT.